This T cell receptor beta chain was found in a study of regulatory T cells in long-lasting Graves disease. Investigators prepared the TCR beta libraries by applying iRepertoire HTBI primers and Arm-PCR of CDR3 regions. MiXCR was run by TCRdb on the multiplex PCR reads, yielding one entry per CDR3 protein. The sample shows 350,000 to 450,000 distinct CDR3 sequences, 12% of them seen only once. Details on this clonotype: Its antigen is as yet unknown.

Findings and caveats of the study: Persistent disease preferred TRBV28, TRBJ1-2 and TRBJ2-5; new disease, TRBV20-1 and TRBJ2-1.

Stated time point: newly diagnosed GD, antithyroid drugs for less than 3 months. RNA extracted from PBMCs served as the sequencing template. Germline-derived CDR1 and CDR2 are MNHEY and SMNVEV (reference sequence). V lost 9 bases and J 6 bases, leaving 17 bases between the germline ends. CDR3 length: 13 residues. This same sample was also part of a study on T cells in Graves' hyperthyroidism and ophthalmopathy. That source notes: The definition of stable Graves' hyperthyroidism was no ophthalmopathy progression within 18 months. Patients having uncontrolled infection, another autoimmune disease, pregnancy or lactation were not included.

Sequencing was performed on peripheral blood mononuclear cells (PBMCs), taken at new diagnosis, from a patient treated with antithyroid drugs. The TCR sequence derives from a woman between 18 and 29 years old with Graves disease. The rearrangement uses TRBV27 and TRBJ1-2; D unclear. The CDR3 DNA reads as TGTGCCAGTACCGGGTCTTTCTCGCATGGCTACACCTTC. Amino acid sequence: CASTGSFSHGYTF.